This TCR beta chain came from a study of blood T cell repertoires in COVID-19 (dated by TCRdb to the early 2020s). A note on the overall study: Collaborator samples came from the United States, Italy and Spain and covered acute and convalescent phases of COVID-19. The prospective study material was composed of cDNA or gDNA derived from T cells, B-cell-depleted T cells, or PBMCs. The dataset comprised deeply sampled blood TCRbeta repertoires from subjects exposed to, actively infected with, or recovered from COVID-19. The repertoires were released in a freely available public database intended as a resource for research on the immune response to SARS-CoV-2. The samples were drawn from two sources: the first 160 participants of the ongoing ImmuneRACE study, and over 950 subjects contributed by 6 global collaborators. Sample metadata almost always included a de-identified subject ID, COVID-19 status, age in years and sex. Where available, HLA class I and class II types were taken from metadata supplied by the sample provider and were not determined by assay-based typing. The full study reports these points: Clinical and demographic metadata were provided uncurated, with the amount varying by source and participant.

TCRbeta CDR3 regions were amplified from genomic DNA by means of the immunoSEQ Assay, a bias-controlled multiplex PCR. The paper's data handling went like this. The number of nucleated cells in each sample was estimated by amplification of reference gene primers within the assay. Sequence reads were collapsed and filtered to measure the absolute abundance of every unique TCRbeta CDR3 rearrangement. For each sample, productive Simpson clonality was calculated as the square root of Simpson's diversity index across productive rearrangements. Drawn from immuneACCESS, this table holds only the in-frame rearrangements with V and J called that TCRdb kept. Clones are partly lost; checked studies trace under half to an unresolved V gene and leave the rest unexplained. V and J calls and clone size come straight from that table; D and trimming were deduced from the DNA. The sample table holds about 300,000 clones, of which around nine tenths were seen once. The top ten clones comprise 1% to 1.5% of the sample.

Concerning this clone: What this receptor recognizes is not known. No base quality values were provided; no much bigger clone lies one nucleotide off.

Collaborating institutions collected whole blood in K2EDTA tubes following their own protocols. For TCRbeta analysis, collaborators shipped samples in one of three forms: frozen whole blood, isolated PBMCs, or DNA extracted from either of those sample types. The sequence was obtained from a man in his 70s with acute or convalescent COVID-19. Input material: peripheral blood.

At the DNA level, the sequence is TGTGCCTGGGGCGGAGCTAGCGCCACAGATACGCAGTATTTT. Its translation is CAWGGASATDTQYF. The sequence is built from TRBV30 and TRBJ2-3; perhaps TRBD2 is the D gene, with 6 bases matching. From the germline V gene (reference sequence), CDR1 is GTSNPN and CDR2 is SVGIG. V is cut by 5 bases and J by 2 bases, and the space between the germline ends is 14 bases. The CDR3 starts with the cysteine, ends with the phenylalanine, and has 14 residues. The DNA shown is the 42-base CDR3, in frame from base 1.